The clone carrying this T cell receptor beta chain was detected once. Assay: immunoSEQ multiplex PCR; the TCRdb copy retains only in-frame clones and omits some. The table has a few hundred thousand clones, approximately 82% seen once; the top ten hold roughly 3.1%. This specimen belongs to a study of blood T cell repertoires in COVID-19. The wider study: The origin of the acute and convalescent COVID-19 samples was the United States, Italy and Spain.

Deletions cut 9 bases from V and 1 base from J, with 19 bases between. CDR1 and CDR2 (germline): LNHDA, SQIVND (reference sequence). This CDR3 comprises 16 residues. The sequence derives from a woman aged 18-29 years with acute or convalescent COVID-19. The genes are TRBV19 and TRBJ1-5; D may be TRBD1 (6 bases). Sequencing was performed on peripheral blood. The CDR3 is CARREGGCLSNQPQHF. The CDR3 DNA sequence: TGTGCCAGGAGAGAGGGGGGGTGTTTGAGCAATCAGCCCCAGCATTTT.